The 26 T cell receptor beta chains below all came from one sample that was sequenced in a study of control samples from healthy donors and cancer patients. Sequencing was performed with immunoSEQ multiplex PCR; in TCRdb, only in-frame clones are kept and a portion is missing. This sample has about 55,000 clones; roughly 87% occur once, and the top ten carry approximately 4%. Sequencing was performed on blood. The receptors were sampled from a man aged 50 to 60 in good health.

This sequence joins TRBV6-6 and TRBJ2-3; D is undetermined. Per the germline V gene, CDR1 is MNHNY and CDR2 is SVGAGI (reference sequence). The CDR3 has 13 residues. Trimming stripped 6 bases from V and 0 bases from J, with 7 bases between. CDR3 in DNA: TGTGCCAGCAGGGGTCCAAGCACAGATACGCAGTATTTT. Translating gives CASRGPSTDTQYF.

This CDR3 reads CASSWTGSSYNEQFF. In DNA form, the CDR3 reads TGTGCCAGCAGTTGGACTGGGAGCTCCTACAATGAGCAGTTCTTC. The rearrangement links TRBV27 to TRBJ2-1, with D tentatively TRBD2 (5 bases). The germline V and J ends were trimmed by 4 bases and 0 bases, with 10 bases remaining between them. The CDR3 spans 15 residues. Per the germline V gene, CDR1 is MNHEY and CDR2 is SMNVEV (reference sequence).

The chain combines TRBV28 with TRBJ1-4, with D uncertain. The CDR3 is 14 amino acids. V was cut by 6 bases and J by 4 bases, with 12 bases left in between. Per the germline V gene, CDR1 is MDHEN and CDR2 is SYDVKM. CDR3 region: CASRESLDNEKLFF. The DNA of the CDR3 is TGTGCCAGCAGGGAAAGCCTGGATAATGAAAAACTGTTTTTT.

The chain recombines TRBV11-1 with TRBJ2-7; 12 bases are a match to TRBD2. With V trimmed by 5 bases and J by 6 bases, 5 bases remained unmatched. Germline CDR1 reads SGHAT; CDR2 reads FQDESV (reference sequence). The CDR3 covers 14 residues. The CDR3 reads CASSLGLAGREQYF. In DNA, the CDR3 is TGTGCCAGCAGCCTTGGACTAGCGGGACGCGAGCAGTACTTC. Variable domain in full (rest from reference TRBV11-1 and TRBJ2-7): EAEVAQSPRYKITEKSQAVAFWCDPISGHATLYWYRQILGQGPELLVQFQDESVVDDSQLPKDRFSAERLKGVDSTLKIQPAELGDSAMYLCASSLGLAGREQYFGPGTRLTVT.

The chain uses TRBV19 and TRBJ2-7; 7 nucleotides align to TRBD2. The CDR3 runs 13 residues. V lost 5 bases and J lost 2; bases outside the gene matches: 3. Germline values: CDR1 LNHDA, CDR2 SQIVND (reference sequence). The CDR3 reads CASSQSGAYEQYF. The CDR3 DNA follows: TGTGCCAGTAGTCAGAGCGGGGCCTACGAGCAGTACTTC.

This rearrangement joins TRBV4-3 to TRBJ2-6; a possible D gene is TRBD1 (6 bases). V lost 5 bases to trimming and J lost 2 bases, with 10 bases between them. This CDR3 contains 15 residues. The V gene's germline CDR1 is LGHNA and CDR2 YSLEER. CDR3 loop: CASSEQGAGANVLTF. Written as DNA, the CDR3 is TGCGCCAGCAGCGAACAGGGTGCTGGGGCCAACGTCCTGACTTTC.

This sequence joins TRBV10-1 and TRBJ1-2; no reliable D call. From germline, CDR1 is WNHNN and CDR2 SYGVQD (reference sequence). CDR3 size: 15 residues. V lost 1 base and J lost 3, with 12 bases in between. In nucleotides, the CDR3 is TGCGCCAGCAGTGAGTTTGGGCACAGCGACTATGGCTACACCTTC. Translating gives CASSEFGHSDYGYTF.

The chain employs TRBV2 and TRBJ2-1; TRBD2 is a possible D gene (5 bases). V was trimmed by 3 bases and J by 6 bases, leaving 15 bases between them. The CDR3 sequence is 15 residues long. The germline V gene encodes CDR1 SNHLY and CDR2 FYNNEI. This CDR3 is CASSDGALAPNEQFF. DNA for the CDR3: TGTGCCAGCAGTGATGGTGCGCTAGCCCCCAATGAGCAGTTCTTC.

CDR3 sequence (DNA): TGTGCCAGCAGCTCTCTAGCGCTGCCCTACGAGCAGTACTTC. Translated, it gives CASSSLALPYEQYF. The chain is built from TRBV7-2 and TRBJ2-7; a weak D match, TRBD2 (6 bases). CDR1 SGHTA and CDR2 FQGNSA come from the germline V gene. Trimming removed 4 bases at V and 2 bases at J, with 12 bases between. CDR3 length: 14 amino acids.

The chain couples TRBV6-5 to TRBJ2-3; D not resolved. Germline values: CDR1 MNHEY, CDR2 SVGAGI. The CDR3 spans 15 residues. V lost 6 bases, J lost 8 bases, and 21 bases lay in between. The CDR3 region is CASRAPGQPTGTQYF. CDR3 nucleotide sequence: TGTGCCAGCAGGGCTCCGGGCCAGCCCACGGGTACGCAGTATTTT.

This chain joins TRBV6-5 and TRBJ1-2; D unresolved. The germline V gene encodes CDR1 MNHEY and CDR2 SVGAGI. This CDR3 contains 14 residues. Trimming shortened V by 7 bases and J by 4 bases, and 16 bases separated the two germline ends. The CDR3 DNA sequence: TGTGCCAGCAACCAGGCTCCAATTTCCTATGGCTACACCTTC. It is translated as CASNQAPISYGYTF.

The chain carries TRBV7-2 and TRBJ1-1; D gene ambiguous. CDR1 and CDR2 from the germline V gene are SGHTA and FQGNSA. The V end was cut by 5 bases, the J end by 5 bases, with 18 bases between. This CDR3 has 15 amino acids. CDR3 nucleotide sequence: TGTGCCAGCAGCCAAGGGATGAGAGGGTTGACTGAAGCTTTCTTT. Translated: CASSQGMRGLTEAFF.

V is TRBV10-3 and J is TRBJ2-2; possibly TRBD2 for D (5 bases). The CDR3 has 15 residues. Germline V gene lookup returns CDR1 ENHRY and CDR2 SYGVKD. V was cut by 3 bases and J by 3 bases, with 11 bases left in between. The CDR3, as DNA: TGTGCCATCAGTGAATCGAGGGTGGACACCGGGGAGCTGTTTTTT. It encodes CAISESRVDTGELFF.

This clone came up once. The V and J genes are TRBV11-2 and TRBJ2-7; D could derive from TRBD1 or TRBD2 (5 bases each). From germline, CDR1 is SGHAT and CDR2 FQNNGV. The V end was cut by 3 bases, the J end by 3 bases, with 12 bases between. CDR3 length: 14 amino acids. The CDR3 sequence is CASSFGGLVYEQYF. The CDR3 bases are TGTGCCAGCAGCTTTGGGGGTTTGGTCTACGAGCAGTACTTC.

This chain uses TRBV6-5 with TRBJ2-1; 7 bases align to TRBD2. CDR1 is MNHEY and CDR2 is SVGAGI in the germline V gene. The CDR3 totals 15 residues. Trimming at V came to 6 bases and at J to 0 bases, leaving 5 bases not matched to a gene. The CDR3 is CASSRDYVSYNEQFF. For the CDR3, the DNA is TGTGCCAGCAGCCGGGACTACGTCTCCTACAATGAGCAGTTCTTC.

The CDR3 DNA is TGTGCCAGCACTAGCGCATCCTCCTACAATGAGCAGTTCTTC. It translates to CASTSASSYNEQFF. V gene TRBV6-5 combines with J gene TRBJ2-1, with D tentatively TRBD2 (6 bases). V dropped 7 bases and J dropped 0 bases, with 10 bases sitting between them. Germline CDR1 and CDR2: MNHEY and SVGAGI. The CDR3 has 14 amino acids.

This chain connects TRBV3-1 (or the pseudogene TRBV3-2) to TRBJ1-2; D gene unclear. Trimming removed 2 bases at V and 3 bases at J, with 7 bases between. CDR3 length equals 13 residues. Looked up from germline, CDR1 is LGHDT and CDR2 is YNNKEL (reference sequence). The DNA of the CDR3 is TGTGCCAGCAGCCAACAGTTCGACTATGGCTACACCTTC. Amino acid sequence: CASSQQFDYGYTF.

The CDR3 here is CASSYSGSYTGELFF. The CDR3 DNA is TGTGCCAGCAGTTATAGCGGGAGCTATACCGGGGAGCTGTTTTTT. This chain connects TRBV27 to TRBJ2-2, with 9 bases fitting TRBD2. Germline trimming cut 4 bases from V and 5 bases from J; bases unmatched to any gene: 5. Germline loops: CDR1 MNHEY, CDR2 SMNVEV (reference sequence). This CDR3 spans 15 amino acids.

The chain uses TRBV5-6 and TRBJ1-5; D is ambiguous. V dropped 0 bases and J dropped 2 bases, with 12 bases sitting between them. Germline CDR1 and CDR2: SGHDT and YYEEEE. The CDR3 extends over 16 amino acids. CDR3 residues: CASSLASGVGNQPQHF. In DNA form, the CDR3 reads TGTGCCAGCAGCTTGGCATCCGGGGTGGGCAATCAGCCCCAGCATTTT.

J is TRBJ2-6 and V is TRBV28, with D perhaps given as TRBD1 or TRBD2 (5 bases each). The germline V gene has CDR1 MDHEN and CDR2 SYDVKM. This CDR3 has 15 amino acids. V shed 7 bases and J shed 0 bases, with 10 bases lying between them. DNA for the CDR3: TGTGCCAGCATTGGGGGAGCCTCTGGGGCCAACGTCCTGACTTTC. Translating it yields CASIGGASGANVLTF.

V and J are TRBV28 and TRBJ1-1; D remains ambiguous. The V gene's germline CDR1 is MDHEN and CDR2 SYDVKM. The CDR3 is made up of 14 amino acids. Trimming removed 2 bases from V and 0 bases from J, with 7 bases in between. The DNA of the CDR3 is TGTGCCAGCAGTTTAGGAACTATGAACACTGAAGCTTTCTTT. Amino acid sequence: CASSLGTMNTEAFF.

This clone has just one count. The J gene is TRBJ2-7, the V gene TRBV19; 7 bases align to TRBD2. This CDR3 has 15 amino acids. Per germline, CDR1 LNHDA and CDR2 SQIVND (reference sequence). Germline trimming cut 5 bases from V and 3 bases from J; bases unmatched to any gene: 10. This CDR3 reads CASSVAGEGLYEQYF. The CDR3, as DNA: TGTGCCAGTAGTGTTGCTGGGGAGGGCCTCTACGAGCAGTACTTC.

The V gene is TRBV19, the J gene TRBJ1-5; maybe TRBD1 (6 bases). The CDR3 runs to 18 residues. Germline CDR1 reads LNHDA; CDR2 reads SQIVND (reference sequence). Trimming left V 10 bases short and J 4 bases short, with 29 bases between. As DNA, the CDR3 is TGTGCCACTGCGCAGAGCCTCTCCGGGACATTGCTTAATCAGCCCCAGCATTTT. Encoded protein: CATAQSLSGTLLNQPQHF.

The chain couples TRBV18 to TRBJ1-5; D gene ambiguous. Trimming cost V 2 bases and J 5 bases, with 7 bases left between them. This CDR3 region has 13 residues. Germline V lookup: CDR1 KGHSH, CDR2 LQKENI. CDR3 nucleotides: TGTGCCAGCTCACCAGACGGGGATCAGCCCCAGCATTTT. It yields the protein CASSPDGDQPQHF.

The chain uses TRBV19 and TRBJ2-7, with D maybe TRBD1 (6 bases). V lost 5 bases and J lost 6, with 17 bases in between. This CDR3 has 14 amino acids. The germline V gene has CDR1 LNHDA and CDR2 SQIVND (reference sequence). The CDR3 sequence is CASSPRTDVGEQYF. CDR3 in DNA: TGTGCCAGTAGTCCTCGGACAGATGTCGGCGAGCAGTACTTC.

This sequence joins TRBV27 and TRBJ1-3, with D hard to call. CDR1 and CDR2 (germline): MNHEY, SMNVEV (reference sequence). Trimming removed 7 bases at V and 2 bases at J, with 6 bases between. CDR3 length: 12 amino acids. The CDR3 sequence is CASTSPGNTIYF. The CDR3 region has the DNA TGTGCCAGCACCTCCCCTGGAAACACCATATATTTT.